This T cell receptor beta chain was obtained from a study of blood T cell repertoires in COVID-19. Study details: There were acute and convalescent COVID-19 samples, and they came from the United States, Italy and Spain.

This clone was observed once. The CDR3 is 16 amino acids. Looked up from germline, CDR1 is LNHNV and CDR2 is YYDKDF (reference sequence). V was clipped by 4 bases and J by 3 bases; unmatched bases: 12. In the original analysis: Amplification from reference gene primers served as the basis for estimated nucleated cell counts. Method: immunoSEQ multiplex PCR; TCRdb's copy keeps in-frame clones and lacks some. V and J calls and clone size come straight from that table; D and trimming were deduced from the DNA. The sample yields 25,000 to 30,000 clones, roughly 80% seen once. This sequence was found in an elderly man with active or convalescent COVID-19. Sequencing used peripheral blood. The gene calls are TRBV15 and TRBJ2-7; 7 nucleotides line up with TRBD1. Here the CDR3 reads CATSKGRRTGRYEQYF. In DNA, the CDR3 is TGTGCCACCAGCAAGGGTCGCAGGACAGGTCGCTACGAGCAGTACTTC.